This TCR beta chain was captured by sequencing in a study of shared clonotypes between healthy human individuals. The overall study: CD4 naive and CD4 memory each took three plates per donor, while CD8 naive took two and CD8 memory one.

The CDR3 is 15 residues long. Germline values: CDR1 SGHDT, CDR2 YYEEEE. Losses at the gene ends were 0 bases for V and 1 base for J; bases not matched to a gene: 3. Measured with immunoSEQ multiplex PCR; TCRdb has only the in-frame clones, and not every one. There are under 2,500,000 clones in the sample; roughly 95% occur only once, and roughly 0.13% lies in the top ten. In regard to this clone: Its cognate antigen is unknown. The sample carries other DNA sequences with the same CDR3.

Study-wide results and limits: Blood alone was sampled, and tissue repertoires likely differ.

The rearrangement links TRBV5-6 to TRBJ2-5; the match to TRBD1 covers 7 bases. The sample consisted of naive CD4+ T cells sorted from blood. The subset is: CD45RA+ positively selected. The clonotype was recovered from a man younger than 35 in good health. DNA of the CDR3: TGTGCCAGCAGCTTGGGGCAGGGGGTCCAAGAGACCCAGTACTTC. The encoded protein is CASSLGQGVQETQYF.